These 18 T cell receptor beta chains share one sample of origin, sequenced in a study of T cells in pancreatic ductal adenocarcinoma. No neoadjuvant therapy was given to the selected pancreatic ductal adenocarcinoma patients before their surgery. Here immunoSEQ multiplex PCR was the method, and the copy in TCRdb shows in-frame clones only, minus some. The data hold more than 15,000 clones, with roughly 90% observed a single time. Sequenced: PBMCs. The receptors come from a human donor with pancreatic ductal adenocarcinoma.

The genes are TRBV5-1 and TRBJ2-2; no definite D call. V lost 4 bases to trimming and J lost 7 bases, with 17 bases between them. This CDR3 is built from 15 residues. Germline CDR1 reads SGHRS; CDR2 reads YFSETQ. CDR3 region: CASSLAPNSGGELFF. The CDR3 DNA is TGCGCCAGCAGCCTCGCCCCAAACTCTGGCGGGGAGCTGTTTTTT.

The V call is TRBV9, the J call TRBJ1-6; tentative D call: TRBD1 (5 bases). CDR1 SGDLS and CDR2 YYNGEE come from the germline V gene. The CDR3 totals 15 residues. Trimming took off 3 bases at V and 7 bases at J, with 14 bases between the two ends. The CDR3 loop reads CASSEWSGRNSPLHF. The CDR3 bases are TGTGCCAGCAGCGAGTGGTCAGGGCGGAATTCACCCCTCCACTTT.

V is TRBV7-2 and J is TRBJ1-5; D is possibly TRBD1 (5 bases). Trimming cost V 6 bases and J 4 bases, with 16 bases left between them. The CDR3 has 15 amino acids. Germline values: CDR1 SGHTA, CDR2 FQGNSA. The CDR3 region has the DNA TGTGCCAGCAGTCGGGGACTGTTCCCAAATCAGCCCCAGCATTTT. As protein: CASSRGLFPNQPQHF. Full variable domain (remainder filled in from reference TRBV7-2 and TRBJ1-5): GAGVSQSPSNKVTEKGKDVELRCDPISGHTALYWYRQSLGQGLEFLIYFQGNSAPDKSGLPSDRFSAERTGGSVSTLTIQRTQQEDSAVYLCASSRGLFPNQPQHFGDGTRLSIL.

This clone was found once. The chain employs TRBV23-1 and TRBJ2-3, with D possibly being TRBD1 (5 bases). TRBV23-1 is an open reading frame whose function is uncertain. The V gene lost 2 bases and the J gene lost 2 bases, with 14 bases spanning the gap. The CDR3 sequence is 16 residues long. CDR3 residues: CASSQLVRGPTDTQYF. DNA of the CDR3: TGCGCCAGCAGTCAACTTGTTAGGGGCCCCACAGATACGCAGTATTTT.

As DNA, the CDR3 is TGTGCCAGCAGCCCAGGGACAGGGAGGTCGGGGGCTGGGGCCAACGTCCTGACTTTC. Amino acids: CASSPGTGRSGAGANVLTF. This chain links TRBV11-2 with TRBJ2-6, with 9 bases identical to TRBD1. Germline lookup yields CDR1 SGHAT and CDR2 FQNNGV. This CDR3 has 19 residues. The V and J ends lost 5 bases and 2 bases, in that order; junction bases with no gene match: 13. The whole variable domain, filled in from reference TRBV11-2 and TRBJ2-6, reads EAGVAQSPRYKIIEKRQSVAFWCNPISGHATLYWYQQILGQGPKLLIQFQNNGVVDDSQLPKDRFSAERLKGVDSTLKIQPAKLEDSAVYLCASSPGTGRSGAGANVLTFGAGSRLTVL.

This clone occurred once. The J gene is TRBJ2-3, the V gene TRBV6-5; TRBD2 matches 10 bases. The CDR3 spans 16 residues. V gave up 4 bases and J gave up 0 bases; unmatched junction bases: 4. Germline assignment: CDR1 MNHEY and CDR2 SVGAGI. In DNA form, the CDR3 reads TGTGCCAGCAGTTGGACTAGCGGACCTAGCACAGATACGCAGTATTTT. This sequence encodes CASSWTSGPSTDTQYF.

Here the CDR3 DNA reads TGTGCCACCAGCATTGACAGGGGACAGCCCCAGCATTTT. This sequence encodes CATSIDRGQPQHF. The chain links TRBV15 to TRBJ1-5, with 8 bases aligning to TRBD1. The germline gives CDR1 LNHNV, CDR2 YYDKDF (reference sequence). This CDR3 has 13 residues. The V and J ends lost 4 bases and 7 bases, in that order; junction bases with no gene match: 3.

The gene calls are TRBV6-5 and TRBJ2-3; 7 nucleotides match TRBD1. Trimming cost V 4 bases and J 1 base; bases outside gene matches: 2. CDR3 length: 14 residues. CDR1 and CDR2 from the germline V gene are MNHEY and SVGAGI. The CDR3 sequence: CASSWQGGTDTQYF. DNA for the CDR3: TGTGCCAGCAGTTGGCAGGGGGGCACAGATACGCAGTATTTT.

The chain employs TRBV7-3 and TRBJ2-1, with D possibly being TRBD2 (6 bases). V lost 2 bases and J 9 bases, leaving 11 bases between the germline ends. Germline V CDR1 and CDR2: SGHTA, FQGTGA. The CDR3 has 13 amino acids. DNA of the CDR3: TGTGCCAGCAGCTTATTGGAGGGCGGTGAGCAGTTCTTC. Its translation is CASSLLEGGEQFF.

Here the CDR3 reads CASSPRTETYEQYF. The CDR3 DNA is TGTGCCAGCTCACCACGGACAGAAACCTACGAGCAGTACTTC. The J gene is TRBJ2-7, the V gene TRBV18; a weak D match, TRBD1 (6 bases). This CDR3 comprises 14 residues. Germline V gives CDR1 KGHSH, CDR2 LQKENI. Trimming shortened V by 1 base and J by 2 bases, and 9 bases separated the two germline ends.

This rearrangement joins TRBV27 to TRBJ2-7, with 9 bases fitting TRBD1. This CDR3 is built from 15 residues. With V trimmed by 2 bases and J by 2 bases, 4 bases remained unmatched. Germline values: CDR1 MNHEY, CDR2 SMNVEV (reference sequence). This CDR3 is CASSLHRDRAYEQYF. In nucleotides, the CDR3 is TGTGCCAGCAGTTTACACCGGGACAGGGCCTACGAGCAGTACTTC.

The rearrangement uses TRBV7-3 and TRBJ2-3; 11 nucleotides align to TRBD1. CDR3 length: 16 amino acids. J lost 1 base, V lost 4 bases, and 4 bases had no gene match. Germline V CDR1 and CDR2: SGHTA, FQGTGA. CDR3 protein: CASSSGQGARTDTQYF. The CDR3 DNA is TGTGCCAGCAGCTCCGGACAGGGGGCCCGCACAGATACGCAGTATTTT.

The V and J genes are TRBV2 and TRBJ2-5, with D possibly being TRBD2 (5 bases). Germline CDR1 is SNHLY and CDR2 is FYNNEI. V was shortened by 6 bases and J by 5 bases, with 13 bases between the two germline ends. The CDR3 runs to 13 residues. CDR3 nucleotide sequence: TGTGCCAGCAGCGATCTAGCCGGCGAGACCCAGTACTTC. Its protein product is CASSDLAGETQYF.

The rearrangement links TRBV5-4 to TRBJ2-3; D unclear. Germline-derived CDR1 and CDR2 are SGHNT and YYREEE (reference sequence). This CDR3 comprises 15 residues. The V gene lost 0 bases and the J gene lost 4 bases, with 12 bases spanning the gap. CDR3 coding DNA: TGTGCCAGCAGCTTGGTTCCGGTGGGCGCAGATACGCAGTATTTT. Translation: CASSLVPVGADTQYF.

V is TRBV19 and J is TRBJ2-2, with a weak D call TRBD2 (5 bases). The CDR3 contains 12 residues. Germline CDR1 is LNHDA and CDR2 is SQIVND (reference sequence). V was trimmed by 6 bases and J by 7 bases, leaving 9 bases between them. CDR3 DNA sequence: TGTGCCAGTAGACTAGATGGCGGGGAGCTGTTTTTT. It codes for CASRLDGGELFF.

CDR3 DNA sequence: TGCGCCAGCAGTCTCGCGCGGCAGCAGATGAACACTGAAGCTTTCTTT. As protein: CASSLARQQMNTEAFF. This chain uses TRBV4-1 with TRBJ1-1; no firm D call. V was cut by 6 bases and J by 0 bases, with 17 bases left in between. The CDR3 consists of 16 residues. Germline V CDR1 and CDR2: MGHRA, YSYEKL.

The gene calls are TRBV7-9 and TRBJ2-2; 12 bases match TRBD2. V shed 3 bases, J shed 0 bases, and the junction held 2 bases outside the gene matches. The germline V gene encodes CDR1 SEHNR and CDR2 FQNEAQ (reference sequence). The length of the CDR3 is 17 residues. The CDR3 sequence: CASSFLAGGANTGELFF. The CDR3 DNA reads as TGTGCCAGCAGCTTCCTAGCGGGGGGGGCGAACACCGGGGAGCTGTTTTTT.

This clone was seen once. The chain links TRBV7-2 to TRBJ1-6; TRBD1 might be the D (6 bases). Between the trimmed V and J ends, which lost 11 bases and 12 bases, there was a span of 20 bases. The length of the CDR3 is 13 residues. The V gene's germline CDR1 is SGHTA and CDR2 FQGNSA. For the CDR3, the DNA is TGTGCCGAAGGCCGGGGGGGGCAAGGACCCCTCCACTTT. As protein: CAEGRGGQGPLHF.